This T cell receptor beta chain was captured in a study of HIV-infected patients and healthy controls. Turning to the study itself: After three months of therapy, CD4 counts rose modestly but significantly in about 85% of the 16 patients.

Follow-up blood was drawn about 14 weeks, roughly three months, after antiretroviral therapy began. The repertoire came from unfractionated whole blood and reflected all unsorted peripheral T cells. Overall study results and limits: During therapy, HIV-associated CDR3s fell significantly in frequency, while CMV-associated CDR3s did not change significantly.

The length of the CDR3 is 14 residues. V was cut by 1 base and J by 3 bases, with 12 bases left in between. Looked up from germline, CDR1 is GTSNPN and CDR2 is SVGIG (reference sequence). Reverse transcription used 500 to 550 ng RNA and constant-region primers for alpha and beta. Each of the alpha and beta chains got its own library through chain-specific third strand synthesis with indices. Two random hexamers, added before amplification and joined, formed each molecule's 12-nucleotide barcode. After a brief PCR adding P5, P7 and a second index, roughly 23 amplification cycles followed. TCRdb re-called the 5' RACE reads through MiXCR, storing one row per CDR3 protein. In the table there are 8,000 to 9,500 distinct CDR3 sequences, 7.5% to 9.5% of which are singletons. This clonotype was counted at least ten times. The antigen remains unidentified.

Sequencing was performed on blood, taken during antiretroviral therapy. The rearrangement uses TRBV30 and TRBJ1-2; possibly TRBD1 for D (5 bases). The sequence was obtained from an adult with HIV infection. CDR3 amino acids: CAWSGFGADYGYTF. The CDR3 nucleotides read TGTGCCTGGAGTGGTTTCGGGGCGGACTATGGCTACACCTTC.